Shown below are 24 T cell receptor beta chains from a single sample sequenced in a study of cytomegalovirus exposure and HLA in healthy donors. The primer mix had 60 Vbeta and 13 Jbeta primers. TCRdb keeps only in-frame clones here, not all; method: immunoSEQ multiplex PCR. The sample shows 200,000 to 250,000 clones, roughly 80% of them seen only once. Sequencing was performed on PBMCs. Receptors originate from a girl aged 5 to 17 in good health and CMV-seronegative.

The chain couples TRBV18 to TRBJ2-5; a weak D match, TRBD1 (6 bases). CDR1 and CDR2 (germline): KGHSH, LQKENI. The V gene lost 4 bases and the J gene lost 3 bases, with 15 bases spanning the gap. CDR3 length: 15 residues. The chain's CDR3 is CASSLGQGREETQYF. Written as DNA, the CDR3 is TGTGCCAGCTCACTCGGGCAGGGGCGAGAAGAGACCCAGTACTTC.

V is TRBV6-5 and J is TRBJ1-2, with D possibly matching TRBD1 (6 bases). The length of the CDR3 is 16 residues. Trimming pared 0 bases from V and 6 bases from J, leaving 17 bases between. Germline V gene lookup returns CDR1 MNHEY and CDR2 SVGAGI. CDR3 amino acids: CASSYSIRAGADGYTF. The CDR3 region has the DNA TGTGCCAGCAGTTACTCTATTCGGGCAGGGGCGGATGGCTACACCTTC.

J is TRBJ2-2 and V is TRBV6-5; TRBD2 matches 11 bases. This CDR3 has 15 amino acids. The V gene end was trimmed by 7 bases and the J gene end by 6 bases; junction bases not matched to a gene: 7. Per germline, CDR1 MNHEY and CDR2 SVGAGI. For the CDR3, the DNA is TGTGCCAGCAAAAGTAGCGGGGGGGCCGCCGGGGAGCTGTTTTTT. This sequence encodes CASKSSGGAAGELFF.

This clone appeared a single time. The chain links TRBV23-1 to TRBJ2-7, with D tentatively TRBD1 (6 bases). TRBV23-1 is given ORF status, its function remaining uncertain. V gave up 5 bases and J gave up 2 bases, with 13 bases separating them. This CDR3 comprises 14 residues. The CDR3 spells CASSKRDNTYEQYF. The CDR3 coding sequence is TGCGCCAGCAGTAAGAGGGACAATACCTACGAGCAGTACTTC.

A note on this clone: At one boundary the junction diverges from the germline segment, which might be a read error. The CDR3 sequence is CSSSGAGTGDGYTF. The CDR3 DNA follows: TGTTCCAGCAGCGGGGCCGGGACAGGCGATGGCTACACCTTC. The chain is built from TRBV7-3 and TRBJ1-2, with 8 bases fitting TRBD1. The CDR3 loop spans 14 amino acids. Germline CDR1 is SGHTA and CDR2 is FQGTGA.

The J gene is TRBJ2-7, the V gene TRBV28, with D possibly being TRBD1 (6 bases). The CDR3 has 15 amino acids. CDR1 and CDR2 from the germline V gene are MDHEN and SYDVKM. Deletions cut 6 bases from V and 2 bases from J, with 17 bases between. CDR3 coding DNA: TGTGCCAGCAGCTCTATCCGGGACACTCCCTACGAGCAGTACTTC. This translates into CASSSIRDTPYEQYF.

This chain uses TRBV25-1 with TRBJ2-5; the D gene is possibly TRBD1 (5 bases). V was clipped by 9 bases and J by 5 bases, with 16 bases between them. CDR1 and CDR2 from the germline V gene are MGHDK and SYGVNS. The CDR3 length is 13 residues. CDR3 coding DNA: TGTGCCAGTAGAAGACAGTTGCGGGAGACCCAGTACTTC. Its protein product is CASRRQLRETQYF.

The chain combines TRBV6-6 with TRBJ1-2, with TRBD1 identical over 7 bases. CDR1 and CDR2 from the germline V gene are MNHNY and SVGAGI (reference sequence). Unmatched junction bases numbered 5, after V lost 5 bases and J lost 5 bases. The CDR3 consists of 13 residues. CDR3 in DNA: TGTGCCAGCAGTCCGGGACAGATGTATGGCTACACCTTC. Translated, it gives CASSPGQMYGYTF.

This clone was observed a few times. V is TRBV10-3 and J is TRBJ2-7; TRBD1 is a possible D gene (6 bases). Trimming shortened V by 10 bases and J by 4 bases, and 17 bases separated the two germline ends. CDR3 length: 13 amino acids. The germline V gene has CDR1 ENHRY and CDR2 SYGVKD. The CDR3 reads CATNRDTSYEQYF. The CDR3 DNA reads TGTGCCACGAACCGGGACACCTCTTACGAGCAGTACTTC.

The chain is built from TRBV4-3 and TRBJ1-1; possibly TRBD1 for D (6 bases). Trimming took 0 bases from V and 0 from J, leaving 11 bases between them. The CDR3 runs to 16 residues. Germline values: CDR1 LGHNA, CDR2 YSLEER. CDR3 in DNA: TGCGCCAGCAGCCAAGAGAGGACAGTAATGAACACTGAAGCTTTCTTT. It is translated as CASSQERTVMNTEAFF.

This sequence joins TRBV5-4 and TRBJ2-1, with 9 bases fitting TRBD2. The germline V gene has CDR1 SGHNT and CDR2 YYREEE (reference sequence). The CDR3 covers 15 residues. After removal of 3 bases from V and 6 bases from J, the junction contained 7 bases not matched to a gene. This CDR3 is CASSSSGGGVNEQFF. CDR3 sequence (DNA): TGTGCCAGCAGCTCTTCCGGCGGGGGGGTCAATGAGCAGTTCTTC.

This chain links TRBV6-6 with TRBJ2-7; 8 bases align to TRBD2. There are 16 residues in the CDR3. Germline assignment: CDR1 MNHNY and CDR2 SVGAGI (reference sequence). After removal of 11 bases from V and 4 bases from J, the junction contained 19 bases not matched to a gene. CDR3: CAGGGSGRAGRYEQYF. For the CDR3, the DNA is TGTGCCGGGGGGGGATCCGGGAGGGCCGGGAGGTACGAGCAGTACTTC.

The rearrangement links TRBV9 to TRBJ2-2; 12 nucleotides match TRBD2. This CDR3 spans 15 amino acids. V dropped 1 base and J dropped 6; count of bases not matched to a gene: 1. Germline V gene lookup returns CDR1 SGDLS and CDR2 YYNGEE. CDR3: CASSVLAGGAGELFF. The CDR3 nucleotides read TGTGCCAGCAGCGTACTAGCGGGGGGGGCCGGGGAGCTGTTTTTT.

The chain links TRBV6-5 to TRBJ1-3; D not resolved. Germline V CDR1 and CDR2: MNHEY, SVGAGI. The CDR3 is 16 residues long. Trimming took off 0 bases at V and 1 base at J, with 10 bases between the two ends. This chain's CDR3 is CASSYSTGWSGNTIYF. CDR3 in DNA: TGTGCCAGCAGTTACTCGACGGGGTGGTCTGGAAACACCATATATTTT.

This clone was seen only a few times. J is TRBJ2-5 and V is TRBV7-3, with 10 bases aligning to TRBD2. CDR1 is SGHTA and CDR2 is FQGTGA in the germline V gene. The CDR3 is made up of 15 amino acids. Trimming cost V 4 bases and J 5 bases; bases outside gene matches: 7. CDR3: CASSYSGGAGETQYF. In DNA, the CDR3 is TGTGCCAGCAGCTACAGCGGGGGGGCCGGGGAGACCCAGTACTTC.

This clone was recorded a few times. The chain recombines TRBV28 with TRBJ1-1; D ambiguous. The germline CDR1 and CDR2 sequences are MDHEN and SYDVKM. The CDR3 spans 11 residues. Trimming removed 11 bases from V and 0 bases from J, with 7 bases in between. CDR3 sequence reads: CAVQVNTEAFF. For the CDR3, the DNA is TGTGCCGTCCAGGTGAACACTGAAGCTTTCTTT. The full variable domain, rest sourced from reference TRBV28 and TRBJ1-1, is DVKVTQSSRYLVKRTGEKVFLECVQDMDHENMFWYRQDPGLGLRLIYFSYDVKMKEKGDIPEGYSVSREKKERFSLILESASTNQTSMYLCAVQVNTEAFFGQGTRLTVV.

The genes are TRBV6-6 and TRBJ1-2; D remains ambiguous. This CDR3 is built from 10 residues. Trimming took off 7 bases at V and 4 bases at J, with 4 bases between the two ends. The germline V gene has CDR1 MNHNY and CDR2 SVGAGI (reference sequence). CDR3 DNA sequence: TGTGCCAGCAATCTCTATGGCTACACCTTC. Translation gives CASNLYGYTF.

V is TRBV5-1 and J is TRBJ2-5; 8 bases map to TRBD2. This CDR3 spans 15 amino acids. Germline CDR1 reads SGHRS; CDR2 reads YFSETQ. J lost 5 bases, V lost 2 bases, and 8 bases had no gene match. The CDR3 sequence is CASSLSSGGGETQYF. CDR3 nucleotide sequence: TGCGCCAGCAGCTTATCCAGCGGGGGAGGCGAGACCCAGTACTTC.

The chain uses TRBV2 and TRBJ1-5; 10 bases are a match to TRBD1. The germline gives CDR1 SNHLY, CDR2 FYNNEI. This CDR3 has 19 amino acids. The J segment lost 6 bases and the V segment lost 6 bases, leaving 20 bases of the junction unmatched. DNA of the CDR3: TGTGCCAGCAGCAGGTACCCGACAGGGGGCTTCCTGGGTGGTCAGCCCCAGCATTTT. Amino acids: CASSRYPTGGFLGGQPQHF.

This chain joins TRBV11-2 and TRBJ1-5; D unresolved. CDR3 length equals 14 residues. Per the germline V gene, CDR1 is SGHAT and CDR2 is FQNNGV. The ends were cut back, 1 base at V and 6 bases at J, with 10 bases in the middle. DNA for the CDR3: TGTGCCAGCAGCTTAGTGGGAGAAGCTCAGCCCCAGCATTTT. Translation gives CASSLVGEAQPQHF.

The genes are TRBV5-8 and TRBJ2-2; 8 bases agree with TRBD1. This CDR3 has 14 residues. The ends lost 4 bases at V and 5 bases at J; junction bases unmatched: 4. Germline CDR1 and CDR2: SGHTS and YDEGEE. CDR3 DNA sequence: TGTGCCAGCAGCCCGGACAGGGTAACCGGGGAGCTGTTTTTT. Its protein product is CASSPDRVTGELFF. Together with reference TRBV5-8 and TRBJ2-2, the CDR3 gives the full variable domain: EAGVTQSPTHLIKTRGQQATLRCSPISGHTSVYWYQQALGLGLQFLLWYDEGEERNRGNFPPRFSGRQFPNYSSELNVNALELEDSALYLCASSPDRVTGELFFGEGSRLTVL.

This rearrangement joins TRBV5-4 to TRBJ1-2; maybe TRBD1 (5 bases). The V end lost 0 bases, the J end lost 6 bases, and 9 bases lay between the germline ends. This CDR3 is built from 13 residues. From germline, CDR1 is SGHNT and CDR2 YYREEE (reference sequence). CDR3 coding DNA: TGTGCCAGCAGCTTGGTGGGGGGAGATGGCTACACCTTC. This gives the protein CASSLVGGDGYTF.

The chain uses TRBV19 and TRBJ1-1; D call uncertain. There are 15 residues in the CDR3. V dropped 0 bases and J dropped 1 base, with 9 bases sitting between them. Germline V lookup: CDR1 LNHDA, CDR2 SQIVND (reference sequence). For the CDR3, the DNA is TGTGCCAGTAGTATAGAGGTACCTACGAACACTGAAGCTTTCTTT. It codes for CASSIEVPTNTEAFF.

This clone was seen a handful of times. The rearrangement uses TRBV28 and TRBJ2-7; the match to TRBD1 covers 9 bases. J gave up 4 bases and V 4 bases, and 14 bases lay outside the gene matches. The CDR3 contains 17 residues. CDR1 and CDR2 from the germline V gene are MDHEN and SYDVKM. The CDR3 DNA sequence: TGTGCCAGCAGTTCTTACTCACAGGGGGCGCTAGCTTACGAGCAGTACTTC. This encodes CASSSYSQGALAYEQYF.